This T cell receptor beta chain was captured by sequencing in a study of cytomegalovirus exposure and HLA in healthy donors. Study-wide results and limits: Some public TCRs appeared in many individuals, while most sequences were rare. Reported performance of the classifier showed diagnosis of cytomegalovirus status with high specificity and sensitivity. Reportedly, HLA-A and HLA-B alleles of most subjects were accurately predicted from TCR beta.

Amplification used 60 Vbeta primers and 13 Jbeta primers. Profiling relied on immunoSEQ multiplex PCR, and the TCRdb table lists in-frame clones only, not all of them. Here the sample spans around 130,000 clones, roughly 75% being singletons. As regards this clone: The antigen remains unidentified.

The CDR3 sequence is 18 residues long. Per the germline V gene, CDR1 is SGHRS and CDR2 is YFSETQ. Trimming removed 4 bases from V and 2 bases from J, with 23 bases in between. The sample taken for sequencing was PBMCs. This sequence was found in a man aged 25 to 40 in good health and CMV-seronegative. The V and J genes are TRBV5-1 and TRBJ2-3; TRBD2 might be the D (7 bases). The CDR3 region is CASSPVTGGPWPTDTQYF. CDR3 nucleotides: TGCGCCAGCAGCCCGGTGACGGGGGGCCCCTGGCCCACAGATACGCAGTATTTT. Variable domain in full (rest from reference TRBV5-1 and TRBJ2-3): KAGVTQTPRYLIKTRGQQVTLSCSPISGHRSVSWYQQTPGQGLQFLFEYFSETQRNKGNFPGRFSGRQFSNSRSEMNVSTLELGDSALYLCASSPVTGGPWPTDTQYFGPGTRLTVL.